This TCR beta chain was sequenced during a study of beta chain features in type 1 diabetes. Study results and limitations: Among all four CD4+ subsets, Type 1 diabetes patients had TCRB CDR3s that were moderately but significantly shorter. Cells carrying high TCR expression could end up over-represented when cDNA is sequenced.

Expressed TCRB transcripts were sequenced because the entire RNA isolate underwent reverse transcription. Profiled with immunoSEQ multiplex PCR; TCRdb holds only in-frame clones, not every one. The sample has 150,000 or so clones, roughly 60% seen once; the top ten hold about 0.089%. It was one heparinised blood draw, averaging approximately 100 mL, that each donor gave. The purity of all sorted populations exceeded 98%. As concerns this clone: What it binds is unknown.

The TCR comes from a young man with type 1 diabetes. Sequenced sample: naive CD4+ T cells from blood.

CDR3 DNA sequence: TGCAGTGCTACAGGGTGGAACACCATATATTTT. Translating it yields CSATGWNTIYF. J is TRBJ1-3 and V is TRBV20-1, with D maybe TRBD1 (5 bases). Between the trimmed V and J ends, which lost 4 bases and 7 bases, there was a span of 8 bases. The length of the CDR3 is 11 residues. Germline V gene data show CDR1 as DFQATT and CDR2 as SNEGSKA (reference sequence).